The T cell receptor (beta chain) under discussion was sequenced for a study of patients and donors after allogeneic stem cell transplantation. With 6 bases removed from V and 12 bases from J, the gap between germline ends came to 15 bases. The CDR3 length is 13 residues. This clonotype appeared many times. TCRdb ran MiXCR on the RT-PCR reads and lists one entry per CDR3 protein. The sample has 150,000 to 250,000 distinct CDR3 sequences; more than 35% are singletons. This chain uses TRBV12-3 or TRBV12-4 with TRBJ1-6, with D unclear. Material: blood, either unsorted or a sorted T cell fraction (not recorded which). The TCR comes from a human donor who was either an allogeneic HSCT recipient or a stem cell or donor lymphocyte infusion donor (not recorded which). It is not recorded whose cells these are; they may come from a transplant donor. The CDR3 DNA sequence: TGTGCCAGCAGACGGGATGGAATCCGACCCCTCCACTTT. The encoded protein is CASRRDGIRPLHF.